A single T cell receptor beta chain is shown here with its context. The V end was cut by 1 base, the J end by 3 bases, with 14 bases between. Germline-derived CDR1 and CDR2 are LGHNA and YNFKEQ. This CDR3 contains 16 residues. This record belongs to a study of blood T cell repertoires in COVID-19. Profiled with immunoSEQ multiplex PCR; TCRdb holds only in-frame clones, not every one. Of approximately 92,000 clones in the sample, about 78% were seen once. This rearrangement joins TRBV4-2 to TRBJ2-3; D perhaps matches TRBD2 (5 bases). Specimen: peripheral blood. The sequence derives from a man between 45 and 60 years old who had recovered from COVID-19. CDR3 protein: CASSQAGGSGTDTQYF. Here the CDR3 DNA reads TGTGCCAGCAGCCAAGCTGGCGGGTCGGGGACAGATACGCAGTATTTT.